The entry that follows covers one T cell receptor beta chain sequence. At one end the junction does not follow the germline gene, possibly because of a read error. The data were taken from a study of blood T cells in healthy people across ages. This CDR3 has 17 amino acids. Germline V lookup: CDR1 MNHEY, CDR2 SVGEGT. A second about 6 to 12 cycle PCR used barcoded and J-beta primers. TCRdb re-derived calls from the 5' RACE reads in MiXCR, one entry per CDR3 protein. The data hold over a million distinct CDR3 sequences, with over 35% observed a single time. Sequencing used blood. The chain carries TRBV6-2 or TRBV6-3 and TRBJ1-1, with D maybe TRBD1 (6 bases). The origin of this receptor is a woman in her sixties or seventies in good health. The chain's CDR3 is CTSSYSSRGPVNTEAFF. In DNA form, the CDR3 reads TGTACCAGCAGTTACTCGAGCCGGGGGCCGGTGAACACTGAAGCTTTCTTT.